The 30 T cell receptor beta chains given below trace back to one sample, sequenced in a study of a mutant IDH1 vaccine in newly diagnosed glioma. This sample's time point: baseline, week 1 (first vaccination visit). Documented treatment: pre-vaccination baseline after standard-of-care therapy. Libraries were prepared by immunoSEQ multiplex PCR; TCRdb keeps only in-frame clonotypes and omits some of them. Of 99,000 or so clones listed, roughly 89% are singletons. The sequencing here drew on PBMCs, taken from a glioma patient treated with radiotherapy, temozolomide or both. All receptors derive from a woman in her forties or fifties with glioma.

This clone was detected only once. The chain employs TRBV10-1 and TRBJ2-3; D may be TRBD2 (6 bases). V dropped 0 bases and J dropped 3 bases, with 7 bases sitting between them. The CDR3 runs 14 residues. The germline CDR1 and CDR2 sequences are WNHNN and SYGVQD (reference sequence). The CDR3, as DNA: TGCGCCAGCAGTGAGTCACGGGGGACAGATACGCAGTATTTT. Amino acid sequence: CASSESRGTDTQYF.

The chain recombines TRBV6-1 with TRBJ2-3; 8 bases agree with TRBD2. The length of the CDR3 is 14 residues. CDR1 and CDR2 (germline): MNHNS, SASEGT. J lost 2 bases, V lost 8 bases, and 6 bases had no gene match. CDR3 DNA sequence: TGTGCCAGCTCTACCGGGAGGGACACAGATACGCAGTATTTT. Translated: CASSTGRDTDTQYF.

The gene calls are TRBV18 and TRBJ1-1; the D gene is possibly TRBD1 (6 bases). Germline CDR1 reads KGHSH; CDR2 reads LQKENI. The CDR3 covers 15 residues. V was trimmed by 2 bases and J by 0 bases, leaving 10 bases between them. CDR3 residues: CASSPERGVNTEAFF. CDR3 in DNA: TGTGCCAGCTCACCAGAGAGGGGGGTGAACACTGAAGCTTTCTTT.

The CDR3 nucleotides read TGTGCCAGCTCAGCTAGCGGGAGTCAGGGCGAGCAGTACTTC. This translates into CASSASGSQGEQYF. V is TRBV18 and J is TRBJ2-7; 10 positions agree with TRBD2. Germline V gene data show CDR1 as KGHSH and CDR2 as LQKENI. V lost 5 bases and J lost 6; bases outside the gene matches: 7. The CDR3 contains 14 residues.

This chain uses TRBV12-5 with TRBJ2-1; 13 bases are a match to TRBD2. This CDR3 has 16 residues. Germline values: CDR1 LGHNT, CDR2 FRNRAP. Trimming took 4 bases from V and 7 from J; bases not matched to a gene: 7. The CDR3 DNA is TGTGCTAGTGGTTCCGGACTAGCGGGAGTACGGAATGAGCAGTTCTTC. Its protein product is CASGSGLAGVRNEQFF.

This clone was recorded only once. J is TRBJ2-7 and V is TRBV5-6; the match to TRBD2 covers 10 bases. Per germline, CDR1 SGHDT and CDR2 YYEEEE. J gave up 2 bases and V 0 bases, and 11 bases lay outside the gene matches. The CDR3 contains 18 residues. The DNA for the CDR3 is TGTGCCAGCAGCTTGGCTGGGCTAGCGGGAGTAGGGACCTACGAGCAGTACTTC. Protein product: CASSLAGLAGVGTYEQYF.

This CDR3 reads CASSLATGGALKPYGYTF. CDR3 bases: TGTGCCAGCAGCTTAGCGACAGGGGGCGCTTTGAAACCCTATGGCTACACCTTC. This chain uses TRBV7-6 with TRBJ1-2; 10 nucleotides match TRBD1. Per germline, CDR1 SGHVS and CDR2 FNYEAQ. J was trimmed by 4 bases and V by 0 bases; bases with no gene match: 11. CDR3 length: 18 residues.

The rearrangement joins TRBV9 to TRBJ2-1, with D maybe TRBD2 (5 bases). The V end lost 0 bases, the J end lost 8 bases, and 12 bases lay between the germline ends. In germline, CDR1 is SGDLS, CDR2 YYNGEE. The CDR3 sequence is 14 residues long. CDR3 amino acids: CASSVARAWDEQFF. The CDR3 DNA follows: TGTGCCAGCAGCGTAGCGCGGGCCTGGGATGAGCAGTTCTTC.

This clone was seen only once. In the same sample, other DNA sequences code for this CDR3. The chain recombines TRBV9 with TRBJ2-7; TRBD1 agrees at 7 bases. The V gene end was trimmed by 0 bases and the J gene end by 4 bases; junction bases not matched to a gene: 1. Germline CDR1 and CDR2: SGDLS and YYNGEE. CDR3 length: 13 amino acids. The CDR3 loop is CASSVDRGYEQYF. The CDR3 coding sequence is TGTGCCAGCAGCGTAGACAGGGGTTACGAGCAGTACTTC.

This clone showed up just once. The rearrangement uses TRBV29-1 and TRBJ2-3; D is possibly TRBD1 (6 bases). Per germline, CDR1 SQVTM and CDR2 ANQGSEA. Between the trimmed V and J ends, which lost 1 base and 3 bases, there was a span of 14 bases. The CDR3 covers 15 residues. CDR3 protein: CSVEGGQGPTDTQYF. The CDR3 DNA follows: TGCAGCGTTGAAGGGGGTCAGGGGCCGACAGATACGCAGTATTTT.

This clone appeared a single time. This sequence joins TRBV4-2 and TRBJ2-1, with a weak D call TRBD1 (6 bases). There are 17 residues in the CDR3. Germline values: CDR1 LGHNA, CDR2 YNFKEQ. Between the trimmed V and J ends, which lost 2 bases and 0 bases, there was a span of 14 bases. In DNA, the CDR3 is TGTGCCAGCAGCCAATTTGTTGGGGGCAGCTCCTACAATGAGCAGTTCTTC. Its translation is CASSQFVGGSSYNEQFF.

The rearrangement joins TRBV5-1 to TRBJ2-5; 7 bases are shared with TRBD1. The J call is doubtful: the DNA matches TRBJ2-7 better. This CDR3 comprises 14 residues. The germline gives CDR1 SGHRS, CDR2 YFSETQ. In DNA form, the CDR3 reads TGCGCCAGCAGCTTAGACAGGGCTTCCTACGAGCAGTACTTC. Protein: CASSLDRASYEQYF.

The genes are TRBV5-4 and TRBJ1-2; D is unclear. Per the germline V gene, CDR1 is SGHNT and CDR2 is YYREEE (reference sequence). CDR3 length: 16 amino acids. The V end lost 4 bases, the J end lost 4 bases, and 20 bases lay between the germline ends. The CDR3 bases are TGTGCCAGCAGCCAAGATCCCGCTCGGGGTCTCTATGGCTACACCTTC. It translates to CASSQDPARGLYGYTF.

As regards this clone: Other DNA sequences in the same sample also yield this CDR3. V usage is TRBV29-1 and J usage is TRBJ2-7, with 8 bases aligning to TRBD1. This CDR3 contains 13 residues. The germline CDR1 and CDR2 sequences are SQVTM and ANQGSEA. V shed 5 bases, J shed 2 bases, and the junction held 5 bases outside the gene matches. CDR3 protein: CSVQGQGAYEQYF. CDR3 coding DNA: TGCAGCGTTCAAGGACAGGGTGCCTACGAGCAGTACTTC.

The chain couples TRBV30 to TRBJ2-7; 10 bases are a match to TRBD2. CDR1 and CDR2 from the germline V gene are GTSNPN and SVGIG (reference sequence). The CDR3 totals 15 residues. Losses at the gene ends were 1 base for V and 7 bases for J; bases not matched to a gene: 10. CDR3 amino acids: CAWSGAGGIYVEQYF. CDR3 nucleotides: TGTGCCTGGAGTGGAGCGGGAGGGATCTACGTAGAGCAGTACTTC. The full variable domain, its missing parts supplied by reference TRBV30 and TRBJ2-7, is SQTIHQWPATLVQPVGSPLSLECTVEGTSNPNLYWYRQAAGRGLQLLFYSVGIGQISSEVPQNLSASRPQDRQFILSSKKLLLSDSGFYLCAWSGAGGIYVEQYFGPGTRLTVT.

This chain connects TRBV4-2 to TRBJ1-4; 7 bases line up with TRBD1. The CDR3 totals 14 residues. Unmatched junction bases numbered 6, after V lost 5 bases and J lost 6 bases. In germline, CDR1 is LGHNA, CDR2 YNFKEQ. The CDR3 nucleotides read TGTGCCAGCAGCTCCGGGACAGACGATGAAAAACTGTTTTTT. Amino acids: CASSSGTDDEKLFF.

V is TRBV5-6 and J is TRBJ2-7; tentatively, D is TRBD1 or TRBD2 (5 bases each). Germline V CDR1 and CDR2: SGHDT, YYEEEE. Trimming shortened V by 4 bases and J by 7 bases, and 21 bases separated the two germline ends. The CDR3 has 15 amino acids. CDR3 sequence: CASSPGFGGSTEQYF. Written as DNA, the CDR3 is TGTGCCAGCAGCCCTGGGTTTGGGGGTTCTACGGAGCAGTACTTC. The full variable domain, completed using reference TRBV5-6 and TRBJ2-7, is DAGVTQSPTHLIKTRGQQVTLRCSPKSGHDTVSWYQQALGQGPQFIFQYYEEEERQRGNFPDRFSGHQFPNYSSELNVNALLLGDSALYLCASSPGFGGSTEQYFGPGTRLTVT.

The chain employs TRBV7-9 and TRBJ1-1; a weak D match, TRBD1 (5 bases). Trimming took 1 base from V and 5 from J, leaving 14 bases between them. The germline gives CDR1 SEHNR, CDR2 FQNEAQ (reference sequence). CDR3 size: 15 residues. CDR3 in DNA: TGTGCCAGCAGCTTAGGGGGCTCCGGGTTGACTGAAGCTTTCTTT. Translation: CASSLGGSGLTEAFF.

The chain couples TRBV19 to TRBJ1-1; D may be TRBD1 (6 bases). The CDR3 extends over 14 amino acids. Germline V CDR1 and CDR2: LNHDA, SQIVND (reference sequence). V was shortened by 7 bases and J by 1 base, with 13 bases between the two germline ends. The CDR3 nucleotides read TGTGCCAGTAAAGTCGCGGGGGCGAACACTGAAGCTTTCTTT. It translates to CASKVAGANTEAFF.

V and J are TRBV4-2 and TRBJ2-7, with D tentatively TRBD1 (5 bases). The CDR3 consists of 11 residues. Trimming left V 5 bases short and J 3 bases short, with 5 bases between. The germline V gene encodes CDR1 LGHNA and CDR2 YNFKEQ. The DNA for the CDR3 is TGTGCCAGCAGCGACAGCTACGAGCAGTACTTC. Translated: CASSDSYEQYF.

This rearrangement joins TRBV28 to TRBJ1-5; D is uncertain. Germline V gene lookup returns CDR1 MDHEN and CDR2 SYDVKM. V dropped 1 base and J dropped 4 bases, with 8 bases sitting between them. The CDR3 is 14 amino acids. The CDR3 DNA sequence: TGTGCCAGCAGTTTATTGAGGGCTAATCAGCCCCAGCATTTT. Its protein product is CASSLLRANQPQHF.

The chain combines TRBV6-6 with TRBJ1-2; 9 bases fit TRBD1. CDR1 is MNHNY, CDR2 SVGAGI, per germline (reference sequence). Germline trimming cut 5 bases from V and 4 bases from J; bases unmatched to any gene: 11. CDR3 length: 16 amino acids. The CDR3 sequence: CASSNGEGTGPYGYTF. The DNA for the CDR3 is TGTGCCAGCAGTAACGGGGAGGGGACAGGGCCCTATGGCTACACCTTC.

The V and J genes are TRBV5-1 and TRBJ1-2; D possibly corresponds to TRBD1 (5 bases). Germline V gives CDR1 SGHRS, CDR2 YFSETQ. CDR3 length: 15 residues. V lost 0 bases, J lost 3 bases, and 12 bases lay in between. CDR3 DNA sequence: TGCGCCAGCAGCTTGGAGCGGGGCCTCGACTATGGCTACACCTTC. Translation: CASSLERGLDYGYTF.

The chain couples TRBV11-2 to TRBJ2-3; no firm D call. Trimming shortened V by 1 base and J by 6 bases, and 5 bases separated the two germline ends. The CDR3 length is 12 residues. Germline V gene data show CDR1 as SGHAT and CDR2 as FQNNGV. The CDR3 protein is CASSLALDTQYF. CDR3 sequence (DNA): TGTGCCAGCAGCTTAGCGTTGGATACGCAGTATTTT.

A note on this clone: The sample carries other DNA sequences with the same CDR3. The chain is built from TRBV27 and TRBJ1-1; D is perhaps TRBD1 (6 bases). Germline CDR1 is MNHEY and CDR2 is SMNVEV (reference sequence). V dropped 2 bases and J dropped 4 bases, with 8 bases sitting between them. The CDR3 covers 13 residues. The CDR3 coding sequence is TGTGCCAGCAGTTTAGAGGGGGGCACTGAAGCTTTCTTT. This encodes CASSLEGGTEAFF.

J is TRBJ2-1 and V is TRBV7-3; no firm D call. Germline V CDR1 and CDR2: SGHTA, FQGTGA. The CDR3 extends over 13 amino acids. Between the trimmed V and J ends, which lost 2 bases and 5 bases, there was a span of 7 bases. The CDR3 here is CASSLGQNNEQFF. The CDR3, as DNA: TGTGCCAGCAGCTTAGGGCAGAACAATGAGCAGTTCTTC.

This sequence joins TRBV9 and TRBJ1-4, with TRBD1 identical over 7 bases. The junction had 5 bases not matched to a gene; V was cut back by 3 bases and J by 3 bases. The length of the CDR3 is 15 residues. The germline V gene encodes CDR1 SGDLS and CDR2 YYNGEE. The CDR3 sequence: CASSASGGANEKLFF. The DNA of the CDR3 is TGTGCCAGCAGCGCCTCAGGGGGGGCTAATGAAAAACTGTTTTTT.

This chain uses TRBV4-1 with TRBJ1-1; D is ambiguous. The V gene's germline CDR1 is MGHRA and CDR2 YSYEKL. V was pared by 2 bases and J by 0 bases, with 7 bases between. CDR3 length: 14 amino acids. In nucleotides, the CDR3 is TGCGCCAGCAGCCAACCAGCGATGAACACTGAAGCTTTCTTT. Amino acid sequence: CASSQPAMNTEAFF.

CDR3 sequence: CASSIPGLSYGYTF. The CDR3 DNA reads as TGTGCCAGTAGTATACCGGGTCTATCCTATGGCTACACCTTC. The chain recombines TRBV19 with TRBJ1-2, with unresolved D. Germline V lookup: CDR1 LNHDA, CDR2 SQIVND (reference sequence). V was trimmed by 2 bases and J by 4 bases, leaving 11 bases between them. The CDR3 consists of 14 residues.

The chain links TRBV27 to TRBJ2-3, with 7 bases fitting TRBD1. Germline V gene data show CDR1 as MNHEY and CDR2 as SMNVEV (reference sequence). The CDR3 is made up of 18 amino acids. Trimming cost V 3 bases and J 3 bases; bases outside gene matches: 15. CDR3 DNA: TGTGCCAGCAGTTTTCGTAGGGGAGCCCTACAGGGGACAGATACGCAGTATTTT. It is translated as CASSFRRGALQGTDTQYF.